A single T cell receptor (beta chain) is shown here with its context. Its antigen remains unknown. Clones were read by immunoSEQ multiplex PCR, and TCRdb kept only the in-frame ones, dropping some. This sample has tens of thousands of clones, with roughly 80% found just once. This sample was included in a study of cytotoxic CD8 clonotypes in ibrutinib-treated CLL. Across the whole study: Samples showed on average about 260,000 productive templates and over 80,000 productive rearrangements. General study results and limits: Public clonotypes, an uncommon group, contracted or remained stable on treatment. Circulating CD8+ T-cell counts were tracked by baseline clonality, which exceeded that of age-matched healthy donors.

The length of the CDR3 is 12 residues. Germline loops: CDR1 SNHLY, CDR2 FYNNEI. V lost 2 bases and J lost 5, with 7 bases in between. The receptor's source is a human donor with chronic lymphocytic leukemia. The genes are TRBV2 and TRBJ2-7, with D hard to call. Sequenced here: PBMCs, sampled after 24 months of ibrutinib treatment. For the CDR3, the DNA is TGTGCCAGCAGTGAACTATGGGACGAGCAGTACTTC. Protein sequence: CASSELWDEQYF. The variable domain in full, completed from reference TRBV2 and TRBJ2-7, reads EPEVTQTPSHQVTQMGQEVILRCVPISNHLYFYWYRQILGQKVEFLVSFYNNEISEKSEIFDDQFSVERPDGSNFTLKIRSTKLEDSAMYFCASSELWDEQYFGPGTRLTVT.